This is a list of T cell receptor beta chains from one sample in a study of blood T cell repertoires in COVID-19. The method was immunoSEQ multiplex PCR; TCRdb's version includes in-frame clones alone and lacks a portion of them. Of more than 350,000 clones detected, about 88% appear once; the ten largest clones hold less than 1.5%. The source material was PBMCs or T cells enriched from blood (not recorded which). These receptors came from a woman in her late teens or twenties who had been exposed to COVID-19. Both conserved end residues are part of each CDR3. Fields, in order: CDR3 DNA, CDR3 protein, V gene, D gene, clone size, J gene. D genes are given only for firm matches. The size of a clone is reported for some rows only, either as once, few or many, or as a class for expanded clones.

DNA: TGTGCCAGCAGTCTAAAACCGGGACTAGCGGGAGTTATCTACGAGCAGTACTTC
CDR3: CASSLKPGLAGVIYEQYF
V: TRBV27
D: TRBD2
size: once
J: TRBJ2-7

DNA: TGTGCCAGCAGGCCCCAGGGGGCCGGGGAGCTGTTTTTT
CDR3: CASRPQGAGELFF
V: TRBV2
D: TRBD1
size: NA
J: TRBJ2-2

DNA: TGTGCCAGCAGCAACCCCAACGGAGTTAACACCGGGGAGCTGTTTTTT
CDR3: CASSNPNGVNTGELFF
V: TRBV11-3
D: NA
size: NA
J: TRBJ2-2

DNA: TGTGCCAGCAGGGCACAAGGGGCGACGACTAGCGGGGGGTACGAGCAGTACTTC
CDR3: CASRAQGATTSGGYEQYF
V: TRBV7-2
D: TRBD2
size: NA
J: TRBJ2-7

DNA: TGTGCCAGCCGACGGGCTGAGCGGGGATCAGATACGCAGTATTTT
CDR3: CASRRAERGSDTQYF
V: TRBV27
D: TRBD2
size: NA
J: TRBJ2-3

DNA: TGTGCCACCAGCAGAAGGTCGGGAGTAGGTGAGCAGTACTTC
CDR3: CATSRRSGVGEQYF
V: TRBV15
D: NA
size: NA
J: TRBJ2-7

DNA: TGTGCCACCAGCATGACGGGACAAACCTCTGGAAACACCATATATTTT
CDR3: CATSMTGQTSGNTIYF
V: TRBV15
D: NA
size: NA
J: TRBJ1-3

DNA: TGTGCCAGCAGCTCGCGACTAGAGAGCACAGATACGCAGTATTTT
CDR3: CASSSRLESTDTQYF
V: TRBV7-9
D: NA
size: NA
J: TRBJ2-3

DNA: TGTGCCACCAGTGAACGACGACAGAGAACTGGGGCCAACGTCCTGACTTTC
CDR3: CATSERRQRTGANVLTF
V: TRBV24-1
D: NA
size: NA
J: TRBJ2-6

DNA: TGTGCCAGCAGCTCCGACAGGGGGTACGAGCAGTACTTC
CDR3: CASSSDRGYEQYF
V: TRBV11-2
D: TRBD1
size: NA
J: TRBJ2-7

DNA: TGTGCCAGCAAACTAAGCGGGGATGAGACCCAGTACTTC
CDR3: CASKLSGDETQYF
V: TRBV3-1/TRBV3-2
D: TRBD2
size: NA
J: TRBJ2-5

DNA: TGTGCCAGCAGCCCTGCGGGGGGGAGTGAAAAACTGTTTTTT
CDR3: CASSPAGGSEKLFF
V: TRBV7-3
D: NA
size: NA
J: TRBJ1-4

DNA: TGTGCCAGCCTTGGGGCAGGGGGCGGTCAGCCCCAGCATTTT
CDR3: CASLGAGGGQPQHF
V: TRBV28
D: TRBD1
size: NA
J: TRBJ1-5

DNA: TGCGCCAGCAGCTTGCAGGGCAGGATTGATGGCTACACCTTC
CDR3: CASSLQGRIDGYTF
V: TRBV5-1
D: NA
size: NA
J: TRBJ1-2